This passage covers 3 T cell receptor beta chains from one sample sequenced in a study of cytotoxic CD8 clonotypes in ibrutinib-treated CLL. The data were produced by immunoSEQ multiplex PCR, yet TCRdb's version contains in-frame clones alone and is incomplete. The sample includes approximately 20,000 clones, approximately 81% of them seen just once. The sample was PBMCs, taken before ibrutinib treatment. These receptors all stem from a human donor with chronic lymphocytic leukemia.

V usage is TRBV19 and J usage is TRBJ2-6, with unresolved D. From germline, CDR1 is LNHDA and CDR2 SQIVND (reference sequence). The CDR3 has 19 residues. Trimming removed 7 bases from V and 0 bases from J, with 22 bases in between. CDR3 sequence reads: CASTPRLGQFISGANVLTF. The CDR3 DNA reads TGTGCCAGTACCCCCAGGTTGGGCCAGTTTATCTCTGGGGCCAACGTCCTGACTTTC.

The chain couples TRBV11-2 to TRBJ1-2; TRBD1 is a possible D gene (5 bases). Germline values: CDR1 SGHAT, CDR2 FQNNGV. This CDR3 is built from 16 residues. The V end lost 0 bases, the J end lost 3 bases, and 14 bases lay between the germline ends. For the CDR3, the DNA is TGTGCCAGCAGCTTAGAAGGGGCGGCCACTGACTATGGCTACACCTTC. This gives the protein CASSLEGAATDYGYTF.

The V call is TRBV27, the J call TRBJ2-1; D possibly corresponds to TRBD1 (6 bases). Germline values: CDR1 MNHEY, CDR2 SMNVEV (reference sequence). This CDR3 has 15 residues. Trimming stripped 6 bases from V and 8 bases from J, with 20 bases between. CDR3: CASRLGQPAVYEQFF. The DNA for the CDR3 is TGTGCCAGCAGGCTAGGACAGCCTGCCGTCTATGAGCAGTTCTTC.